The rows below give T cell receptor beta chains drawn from one sample of a study of blood T cell repertoires in COVID-19. The repertoire was sequenced with immunoSEQ multiplex PCR; TCRdb's copy has only in-frame clones and lacks some. The table lists approximately 190,000 clones, around 90% of them singletons. Sample: peripheral blood. The receptors originated from a man aged 45-60 years with acute or convalescent COVID-19. Both conserved end residues are part of each CDR3. Each record gives: J gene, D gene, V gene, CDR3 protein. D genes are given only for firm matches.

TRBJ1-4 TRBD1 TRBV27 CASSTGTVYTEGNEKLFF
TRBJ2-7 - TRBV11-2 CASSLSTQLYEQYF
TRBJ1-1 TRBD1 TRBV5-1 CAWGTGVSNTEAFF
TRBJ2-1 TRBD2 TRBV10-1 CASSPLSSSGKNGEQFF
TRBJ2-2 TRBD1 TRBV5-6 CASSRTGVGELFF
TRBJ2-1 TRBD1 TRBV18 CASSPPGTGGYNEQFF
TRBJ1-5 - TRBV18 CASSLRDNQPQHF
TRBJ2-1 - TRBV19 CASSALMGQNYNEQFF
TRBJ1-1 TRBD1 TRBV24-1 CATSRTGSLTEAFF
TRBJ2-1 TRBD1 TRBV3-1/TRBV3-2 CASSRLGQVHYNEQFF
TRBJ1-1 - TRBV4-1 CASSQEYQGGTEAFF
TRBJ2-1 - TRBV4-3 CASSQERNTGTMFF
TRBJ1-4 - TRBV30 CAWSVKGRVEKLFF
TRBJ1-4 TRBD1 TRBV27 CATRTGGEKLFF
TRBJ2-5 TRBD1 TRBV5-4 CASSTTGAKATQYF
TRBJ2-7 TRBD2 TRBV30 CAWTAGVRPYEQYF
TRBJ1-4 - TRBV5-4 CASSFRTATNEKLFF
TRBJ2-2 TRBD2 TRBV5-1 CATYPGGVNTGELFF
TRBJ2-1 TRBD1 TRBV5-1 CASSRTGEQFF
TRBJ1-3 - TRBV5-1 CASSLAPGSGNTIYF
TRBJ2-2 TRBD2 TRBV7-9 CASSTTSGRSYAGELFF
TRBJ1-2 TRBD1 TRBV6-5 CASDPGGANYGYTF
TRBJ2-7 TRBD2 TRBV30 CAWSTLRGLAPYEQYF
TRBJ2-7 TRBD1 TRBV6-6 CASSYRGQAYEQYF
TRBJ2-5 - TRBV19 CASTPTSTSGLRQETQYF
TRBJ2-7 TRBD1 TRBV7-8 CASGQGDYEQYF
TRBJ2-1 - TRBV5-1 CASSLAYEQFF
TRBJ2-1 - TRBV11-3 CASSETAYNEQFF
TRBJ2-1 TRBD2 TRBV7-9 CASSYTPGLAIYNEQFF
TRBJ2-5 TRBD2 TRBV2 CASSSRSGDTRETQYF
TRBJ2-4 - TRBV18 CASSPRDSENIQYF
TRBJ2-3 TRBD1 TRBV9 CASSVVGQDTDTQYF
TRBJ1-2 - TRBV5-1 CASSLIGGGYGYTF
TRBJ2-1 - TRBV9 CASSALGLVYNEQFF
TRBJ2-2 - TRBV5-8 CASSLRVGVSTGELFF
TRBJ2-7 TRBD2 TRBV19 CASWTNSGGILLAYEQYF
TRBJ1-1 - TRBV7-9 CASSPGGVAEAFF
TRBJ2-7 - TRBV20-1 CSASQGAYEQYF
TRBJ2-1 - TRBV4-1 CASSQVSYRGEQFF
TRBJ1-2 TRBD1 TRBV27 CASSLHRGRYGYTF
TRBJ2-1 - TRBV5-4 CASSRDRYEQFF